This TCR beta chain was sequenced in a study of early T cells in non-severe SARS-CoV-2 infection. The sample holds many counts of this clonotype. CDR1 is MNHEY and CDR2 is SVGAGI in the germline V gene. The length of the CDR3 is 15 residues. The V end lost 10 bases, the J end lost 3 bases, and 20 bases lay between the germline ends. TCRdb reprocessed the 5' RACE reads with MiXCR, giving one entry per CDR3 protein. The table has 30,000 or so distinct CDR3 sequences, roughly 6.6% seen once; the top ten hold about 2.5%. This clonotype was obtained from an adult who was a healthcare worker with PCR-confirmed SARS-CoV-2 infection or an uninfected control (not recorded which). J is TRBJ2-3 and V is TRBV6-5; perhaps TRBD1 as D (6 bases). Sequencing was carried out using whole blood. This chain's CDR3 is CATQRRDTGTDTQYF. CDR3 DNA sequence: TGTGCCACGCAACGAAGAGACACAGGGACAGATACGCAGTATTTT.